What follows are 5 T cell receptor beta chains derived from one specimen sequenced in a study of human T cells and chemical hapten exposure. In TCRdb, the RACE reads were re-called with MiXCR into one record per CDR3 protein. In the table there are a few hundred thousand distinct CDR3 sequences, 4% to 5.5% of which are singletons. Time point described: patch test 1, 2 weeks after DPC sensitization. Treatment specified: therapeutic diphenylcyclopropenone sensitization with weekly scalp DPC. Sequenced material: whole blood, taken in connection with sensitization to the hapten diphenylcyclopropenone (DPC). Every receptor here comes from a woman aged 50 to 60 with alopecia areata. Some clones in this sample may be carry-over from other donors' samples.

The sample holds many counts of this clonotype. The chain links TRBV11-2 to TRBJ2-2; no reliable D call. CDR1 and CDR2 from the germline V gene are SGHAT and FQNNGV. Trimming took off 1 base at V and 3 bases at J, with 6 bases between the two ends. This CDR3 has 14 amino acids. Here the CDR3 reads CASSLVGYTGELFF. DNA of the CDR3: TGTGCCAGCAGCTTAGTCGGTTACACCGGGGAGCTGTTTTTT.

V usage is TRBV10-3 and J usage is TRBJ2-7, with TRBD1 matching over 10 bases. The CDR3 is 12 residues long. V was pared by 7 bases and J by 6 bases, with 3 bases of the junction left unmatched. Germline V gene sequence: CDR1 ENHRY, CDR2 SYGVKD. This CDR3 reads CAIKGDRGEQYF. The DNA of the CDR3 is TGTGCCATCAAAGGGGACAGGGGCGAGCAGTACTTC.

This clonotype appeared many times. The gene calls are TRBV12-3 or TRBV12-4 and TRBJ2-1; D unresolved. This CDR3 comprises 12 residues. Trimming removed 3 bases at V and 8 bases at J, with 8 bases between. The CDR3 DNA follows: TGTGCCAGCAGTTTGGTAAGGGATGAGCAGTTCTTC. As protein: CASSLVRDEQFF.

This chain uses TRBV2 with TRBJ1-1; D may be TRBD1 (5 bases). This CDR3 has 12 residues. Germline values: CDR1 SNHLY, CDR2 FYNNEI. The ends were cut back, 7 bases at V and 4 bases at J, with 10 bases in the middle. The chain's CDR3 is CASKAGSTEAFF. In DNA form, the CDR3 reads TGTGCCAGCAAGGCAGGGTCCACTGAAGCTTTCTTT.

The table lists this clonotype with many counts. V gene TRBV5-1 combines with J gene TRBJ2-5, with TRBD1 as a possible D gene (5 bases). The CDR3 runs 13 residues. The germline V and J ends were trimmed by 4 bases and 5 bases, with 12 bases remaining between them. The V gene's germline CDR1 is SGHRS and CDR2 YFSETQ. The CDR3: CASSGSSGETQYF. The CDR3 nucleotides are TGCGCCAGCAGCGGCTCTTCAGGGGAGACCCAGTACTTC.